The TCR beta chain under discussion was sequenced for a study of shared clonotypes between healthy human individuals. Unsorted PBMC replicate PCRs drew on roughly 280 ng DNA, representing some 32,000 T cell genomes. Produced via immunoSEQ multiplex PCR; TCRdb's table is partial and in-frame only. The sample holds some 490,000 clones, 81% seen once. This CDR3 is built from 14 residues. V gave up 0 bases and J gave up 2 bases, with 10 bases separating them. Germline loops: CDR1 GTSNPN, CDR2 SVGIG (reference sequence). The V and J genes are TRBV30 and TRBJ1-2; perhaps TRBD1 as D (5 bases). The specimen sequenced was PBMCs. This clonotype was sampled from a woman in her forties in good health. Some clones in this sample may be carry-over from other donors' samples. The CDR3 sequence: CAWSVIRENYGYTF. Written as DNA, the CDR3 is TGTGCCTGGAGTGTAATCAGGGAGAACTATGGCTACACCTTC.